Below, 5 T cell receptor beta chains from the same sample are listed, as sequenced in a study of T cell responses to AZD1222 COVID-19 vaccine. Generated by immunoSEQ multiplex PCR, the TCRdb table keeps only in-frame clones and is missing some. The table shows 100,000 to 150,000 clones, with around nine tenths occurring only once. Here the sequenced sample was peripheral blood, taken on day 0 of AZD1222 vaccination. Receptors were obtained from an adult in good health.

The chain couples TRBV5-6 to TRBJ1-6; D gene uncertain. The CDR3 is 15 amino acids. Germline V CDR1 and CDR2: SGHDT, YYEEEE. Trimming stripped 0 bases from V and 1 base from J, with 5 bases between. The CDR3 sequence: CASSLDGSYNSPLHF. Here the CDR3 DNA reads TGTGCCAGCAGCTTGGATGGGTCCTATAATTCACCCCTCCACTTT.

The chain recombines TRBV18 with TRBJ1-4; the D gene is possibly TRBD1 (5 bases). Germline V gene lookup returns CDR1 KGHSH and CDR2 LQKENI. V shed 3 bases and J shed 2 bases, with 10 bases lying between them. The CDR3 consists of 15 residues. Written as DNA, the CDR3 is TGTGCCAGCTCACCCTCGGGGGATACTAATGAAAAACTGTTTTTT. Amino acids: CASSPSGDTNEKLFF. Based on the CDR3 plus reference TRBV18 and TRBJ1-4, the full variable domain is NAGVMQNPRHLVRRRGQEARLRCSPMKGHSHVYWYRQLPEEGLKFMVYLQKENIIDESGMPKERFSAEFPKEGPSILRIQQVVRGDSAAYFCASSPSGDTNEKLFFGSGTQLSVL.

V and J are TRBV9 and TRBJ1-1; 9 bases agree with TRBD1. Germline V gene lookup returns CDR1 SGDLS and CDR2 YYNGEE. V shed 0 bases and J 9 bases; nucleotides not matched to a gene: 6. The CDR3 is 14 residues long. The CDR3 spells CASSVGVGQGKAFF. CDR3 in DNA: TGTGCCAGCAGCGTAGGAGTGGGACAGGGTAAAGCTTTCTTT.

The chain is built from TRBV18 and TRBJ2-7, with 7 bases identical to TRBD1. Germline loops: CDR1 KGHSH, CDR2 LQKENI. With 0 bases clipped from V and 2 bases from J, the junction kept 4 bases outside the gene matches. The CDR3 extends over 15 amino acids. In DNA form, the CDR3 reads TGTGCCAGCTCACCACCGAATGACAGGGCCTACGAGCAGTACTTC. Translation: CASSPPNDRAYEQYF.

DNA of the CDR3: TGTGCCAGCAGTTACTCGGACAGGGTATATTCACCCCTCCACTTT. Protein product: CASSYSDRVYSPLHF. V and J are TRBV6-5 and TRBJ1-6; the match to TRBD1 covers 8 bases. There are 15 residues in the CDR3. Germline values: CDR1 MNHEY, CDR2 SVGAGI. V was clipped by 0 bases and J by 8 bases; unmatched bases: 3.